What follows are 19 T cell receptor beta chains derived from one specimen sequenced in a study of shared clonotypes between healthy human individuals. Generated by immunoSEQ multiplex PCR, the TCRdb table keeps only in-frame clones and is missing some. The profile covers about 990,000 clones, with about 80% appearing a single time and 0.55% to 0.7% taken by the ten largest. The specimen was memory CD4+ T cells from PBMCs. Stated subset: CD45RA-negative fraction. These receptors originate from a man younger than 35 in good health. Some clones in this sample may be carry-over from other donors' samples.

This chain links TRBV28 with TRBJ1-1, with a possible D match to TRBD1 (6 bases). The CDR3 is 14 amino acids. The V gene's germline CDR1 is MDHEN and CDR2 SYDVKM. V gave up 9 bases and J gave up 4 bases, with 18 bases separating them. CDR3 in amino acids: CASIYQGLSTEAFF. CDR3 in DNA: TGTGCCAGTATCTATCAGGGGCTAAGCACTGAAGCTTTCTTT.

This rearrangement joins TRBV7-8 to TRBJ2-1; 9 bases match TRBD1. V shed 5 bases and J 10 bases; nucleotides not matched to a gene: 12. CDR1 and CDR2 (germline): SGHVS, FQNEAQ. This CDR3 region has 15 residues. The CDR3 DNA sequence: TGTGCCAGCAGCGCATACCGGGACAGGGTCGGAGAGCAGTTCTTC. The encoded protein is CASSAYRDRVGEQFF.

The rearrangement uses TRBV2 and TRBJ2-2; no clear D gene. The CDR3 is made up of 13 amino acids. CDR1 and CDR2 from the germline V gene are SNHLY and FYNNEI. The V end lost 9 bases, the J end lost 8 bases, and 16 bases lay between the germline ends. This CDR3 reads CASNRTPRGELFF. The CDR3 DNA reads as TGTGCCAGTAACCGGACGCCCCGGGGGGAGCTGTTTTTT.

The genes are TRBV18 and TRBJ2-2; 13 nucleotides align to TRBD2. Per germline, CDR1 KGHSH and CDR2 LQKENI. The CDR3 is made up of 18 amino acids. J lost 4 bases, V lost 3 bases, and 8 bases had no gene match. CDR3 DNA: TGTGCCAGCTCACCGCTCCCCGGACTAGCGGGAGCCACCGGGGAGCTGTTTTTT. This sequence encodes CASSPLPGLAGATGELFF. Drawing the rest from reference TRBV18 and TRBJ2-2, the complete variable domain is NAGVMQNPRHLVRRRGQEARLRCSPMKGHSHVYWYRQLPEEGLKFMVYLQKENIIDESGMPKERFSAEFPKEGPSILRIQQVVRGDSAAYFCASSPLPGLAGATGELFFGEGSRLTVL.

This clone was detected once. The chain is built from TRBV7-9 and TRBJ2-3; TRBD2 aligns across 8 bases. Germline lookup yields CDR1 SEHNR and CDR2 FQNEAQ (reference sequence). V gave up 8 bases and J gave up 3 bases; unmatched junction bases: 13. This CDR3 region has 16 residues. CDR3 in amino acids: CASGQMAGGRTDTQYF. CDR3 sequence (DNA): TGTGCCAGCGGTCAGATGGCGGGAGGTCGGACAGATACGCAGTATTTT.

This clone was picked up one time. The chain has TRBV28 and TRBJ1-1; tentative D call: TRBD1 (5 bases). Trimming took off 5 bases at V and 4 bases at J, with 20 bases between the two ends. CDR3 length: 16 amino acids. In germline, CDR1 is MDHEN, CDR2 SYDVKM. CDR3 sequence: CASSKTGTPWGTEAFF. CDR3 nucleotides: TGTGCCAGCAGTAAAACCGGGACCCCTTGGGGCACTGAAGCTTTCTTT.

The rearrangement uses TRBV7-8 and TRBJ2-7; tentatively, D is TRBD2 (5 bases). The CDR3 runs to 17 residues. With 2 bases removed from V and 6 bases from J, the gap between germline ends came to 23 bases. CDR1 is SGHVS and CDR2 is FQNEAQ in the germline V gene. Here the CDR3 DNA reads TGTGCCAGCAGCTTAAAGTATGCGGGTAGCTCCTACGGCGAGCAGTACTTC. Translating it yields CASSLKYAGSSYGEQYF.

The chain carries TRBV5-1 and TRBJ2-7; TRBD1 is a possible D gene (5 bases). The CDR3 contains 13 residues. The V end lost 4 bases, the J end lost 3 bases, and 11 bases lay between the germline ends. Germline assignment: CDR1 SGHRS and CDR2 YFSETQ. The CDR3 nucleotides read TGCGCCAGCAGCGACGACAGATACTACGAGCAGTACTTC. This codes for CASSDDRYYEQYF.

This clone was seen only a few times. Written as DNA, the CDR3 is TGCGCCAGCAGCTCTGGGACAGCAAATCAGCCCCAGCATTTT. Translated, it gives CASSSGTANQPQHF. J is TRBJ1-5 and V is TRBV5-1; 7 positions agree with TRBD1. The CDR3 has 14 amino acids. Trimming at V came to 3 bases and at J to 4 bases, leaving 4 bases not matched to a gene. The germline CDR1 and CDR2 sequences are SGHRS and YFSETQ.

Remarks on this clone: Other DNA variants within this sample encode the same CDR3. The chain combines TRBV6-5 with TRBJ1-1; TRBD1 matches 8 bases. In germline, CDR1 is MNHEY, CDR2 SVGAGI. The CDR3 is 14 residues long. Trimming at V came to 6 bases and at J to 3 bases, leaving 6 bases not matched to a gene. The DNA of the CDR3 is TGTGCCAGCAGCAGACAGGGGCGGGACACTGAAGCTTTCTTT. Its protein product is CASSRQGRDTEAFF.

In DNA form, the CDR3 reads TGTGCCAGCAGTGACCGGACAGGGGGGGCCAACGTCCTGACTTTC. This translates into CASSDRTGGANVLTF. The gene calls are TRBV6-6 and TRBJ2-6, with TRBD1 identical over 8 bases. The germline V gene encodes CDR1 MNHNY and CDR2 SVGAGI (reference sequence). V lost 5 bases to trimming and J lost 4 bases; unmatched junction nucleotides: 4. The CDR3 totals 15 residues.

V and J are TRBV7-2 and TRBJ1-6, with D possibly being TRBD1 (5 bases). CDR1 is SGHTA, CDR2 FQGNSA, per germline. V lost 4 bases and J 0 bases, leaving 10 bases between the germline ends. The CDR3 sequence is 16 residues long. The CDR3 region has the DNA TGTGCCAGCAGCTCGTACAGGAGCTCCTATAATTCACCCCTCCACTTT. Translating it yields CASSSYRSSYNSPLHF.

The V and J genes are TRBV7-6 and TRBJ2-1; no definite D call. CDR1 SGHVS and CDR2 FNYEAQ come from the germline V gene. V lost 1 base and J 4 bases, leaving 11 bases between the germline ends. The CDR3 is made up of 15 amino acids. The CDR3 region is CASSLDRNPYNEQFF. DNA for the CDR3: TGTGCCAGCAGCTTAGACAGAAACCCTTACAATGAGCAGTTCTTC.

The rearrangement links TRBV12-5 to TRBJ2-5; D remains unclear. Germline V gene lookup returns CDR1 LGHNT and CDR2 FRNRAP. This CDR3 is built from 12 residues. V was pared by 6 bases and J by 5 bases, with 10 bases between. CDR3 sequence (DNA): TGTGCTAGTGGGAAAGAGTGGGAGACCCAGTACTTC. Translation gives CASGKEWETQYF.

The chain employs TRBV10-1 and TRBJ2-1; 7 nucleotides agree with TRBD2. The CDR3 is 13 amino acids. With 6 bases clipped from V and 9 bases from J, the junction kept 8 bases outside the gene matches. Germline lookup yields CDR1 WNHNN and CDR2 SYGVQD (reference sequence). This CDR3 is CASRQAGTGEQFF. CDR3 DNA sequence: TGCGCCAGCAGACAAGCGGGGACCGGTGAGCAGTTCTTC.

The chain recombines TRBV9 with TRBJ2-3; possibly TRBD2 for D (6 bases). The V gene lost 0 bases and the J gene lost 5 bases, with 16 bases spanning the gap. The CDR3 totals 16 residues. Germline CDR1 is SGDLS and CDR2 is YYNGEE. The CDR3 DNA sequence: TGTGCCAGCAGCGTAGATCCTAGCGTGAGTCGAGATACGCAGTATTTT. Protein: CASSVDPSVSRDTQYF.

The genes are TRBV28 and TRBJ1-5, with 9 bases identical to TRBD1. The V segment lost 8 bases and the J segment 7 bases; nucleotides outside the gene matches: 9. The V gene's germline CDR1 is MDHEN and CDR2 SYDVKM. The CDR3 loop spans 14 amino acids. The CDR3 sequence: CASGWTGVGQPQHF. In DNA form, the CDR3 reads TGTGCCAGCGGTTGGACAGGGGTTGGACAGCCCCAGCATTTT.

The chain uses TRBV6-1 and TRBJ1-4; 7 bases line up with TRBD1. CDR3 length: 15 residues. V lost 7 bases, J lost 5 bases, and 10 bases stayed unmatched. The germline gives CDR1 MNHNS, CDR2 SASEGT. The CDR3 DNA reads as TGTGCCAGCATGCCTAAGGGACAGATAAATGAAAAACTGTTTTTT. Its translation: CASMPKGQINEKLFF.

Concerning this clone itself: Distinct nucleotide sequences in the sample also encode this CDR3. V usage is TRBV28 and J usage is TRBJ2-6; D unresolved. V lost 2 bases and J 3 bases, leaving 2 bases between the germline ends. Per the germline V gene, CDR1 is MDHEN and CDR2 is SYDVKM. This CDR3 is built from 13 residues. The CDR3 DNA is TGTGCCAGCAGTTTAAGTGGGGCCAACGTCCTGACTTTC. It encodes CASSLSGANVLTF.